The 28 T cell receptor beta chains listed next were all sequenced from one sample in a study of control samples from healthy donors and cancer patients. Generated by immunoSEQ multiplex PCR, the TCRdb table keeps only in-frame clones and is missing some. The sample comprises approximately 98,000 clones, approximately 84% of which are singletons, and around 6.2% rests with the top ten. The sequenced sample consisted of blood. Receptors originate from a man aged 18 to 35 in good health.

This clone was observed a few times. The J gene is TRBJ2-5, the V gene TRBV19, with 10 bases aligning to TRBD1. There are 18 residues in the CDR3. J gave up 9 bases and V 0 bases, and 16 bases lay outside the gene matches. The germline V gene encodes CDR1 LNHDA and CDR2 SQIVND (reference sequence). CDR3 DNA: TGTGCCAGTAGTATAGAAGGAGGGGCAGGACAGGGGGTACTTCCCCAGTACTTC. Translating gives CASSIEGGAGQGVLPQYF.

The chain is built from TRBV10-1 and TRBJ1-3; D is undetermined. V was shortened by 3 bases and J by 0 bases, with 12 bases between the two germline ends. This CDR3 is built from 16 residues. Per germline, CDR1 WNHNN and CDR2 SYGVQD (reference sequence). DNA of the CDR3: TGCGCCAGCAGTGACCCTCAGGAGAACTCTGGAAACACCATATATTTT. Translated, it gives CASSDPQENSGNTIYF.

This clone was recorded once. V is TRBV27 and J is TRBJ2-7, with D maybe TRBD1 (7 bases). Germline-derived CDR1 and CDR2 are MNHEY and SMNVEV (reference sequence). The ends were cut back, 6 bases at V and 4 bases at J, with 28 bases in the middle. This CDR3 region has 18 residues. The CDR3 DNA reads TGTGCCAGCAGCGCTCATATTGGAGGGGGACAGCTTACTTACGAGCAGTACTTC. Translated, it gives CASSAHIGGGQLTYEQYF.

J is TRBJ1-2 and V is TRBV28; D is perhaps TRBD1 (6 bases). CDR1 is MDHEN, CDR2 SYDVKM, per germline. This CDR3 comprises 13 residues. V lost 8 bases to trimming and J lost 5 bases, with 15 bases between them. CDR3 coding DNA: TGTGCCAGCCTAGACGGACAGCGATATGGCTACACCTTC. Encoded protein: CASLDGQRYGYTF.

In this sample, this clone turned up once. The V and J genes are TRBV5-1 and TRBJ2-3; 12 bases agree with TRBD2. Germline V gene sequence: CDR1 SGHRS, CDR2 YFSETQ. J was trimmed by 1 base and V by 2 bases; bases with no gene match: 8. This CDR3 comprises 18 residues. The CDR3 here is CASSFSSGGEGRTDTQYF. The CDR3 nucleotides are TGCGCCAGCAGCTTTTCTAGCGGGGGGGAGGGGCGCACAGATACGCAGTATTTT.

The chain uses TRBV4-3 and TRBJ1-4, with a weak D call TRBD1 (6 bases). Trimming took off 1 base at V and 4 bases at J, with 16 bases between the two ends. CDR3 length equals 17 residues. The V gene's germline CDR1 is LGHNA and CDR2 YSLEER. The CDR3 protein is CASSQGGGVRGNEKLFF. In nucleotides, the CDR3 is TGCGCCAGCAGCCAAGGAGGGGGGGTACGGGGTAATGAAAAACTGTTTTTT.

The CDR3 region has the DNA TGCAGCGTTGATGCGGGACAGGGTGACGAGCAGTACTTC. Translated: CSVDAGQGDEQYF. This sequence joins TRBV29-1 and TRBJ2-7, with 9 bases fitting TRBD1. The V segment lost 3 bases and the J segment 5 bases; nucleotides outside the gene matches: 5. This CDR3 is 13 amino acids long. CDR1 is SQVTM, CDR2 ANQGSEA, per germline.

This chain joins TRBV5-5 and TRBJ2-5, with D hard to call. The CDR3 consists of 14 residues. Trimming removed 3 bases from V and 2 bases from J, with 11 bases in between. The germline CDR1 and CDR2 sequences are SGHKS and YYEKEE (reference sequence). This chain's CDR3 is CASSSYQRQETQYF. The DNA for the CDR3 is TGTGCCAGCAGCTCCTACCAGAGACAAGAGACCCAGTACTTC.

The chain recombines TRBV5-1 with TRBJ1-1; 7 bases match TRBD1. This CDR3 spans 14 amino acids. With V trimmed by 1 base and J by 5 bases, 5 bases remained unmatched. Germline assignment: CDR1 SGHRS and CDR2 YFSETQ. CDR3 sequence (DNA): TGCGCCAGCAGCTTGCTCGACAGGGAGACTGAAGCTTTCTTT. Amino acids: CASSLLDRETEAFF.

This clone appeared a single time. This chain connects TRBV6-2 or TRBV6-3 to TRBJ1-5, with D unresolved. V shed 6 bases and J shed 2 bases, with 14 bases lying between them. The CDR3 totals 15 residues. CDR1 and CDR2 (germline): MNHEY, SVGEGT. Written as DNA, the CDR3 is TGTGCCAGCAGCCTCGAGGGTCCTGGCAATCAGCCCCAGCATTTT. Its translation: CASSLEGPGNQPQHF.

This clone was seen more than once but under ten times. This chain joins TRBV5-4 and TRBJ2-5; D is uncertain. Germline V CDR1 and CDR2: SGHNT, YYREEE (reference sequence). V was trimmed by 0 bases and J by 4 bases, leaving 10 bases between them. The CDR3 contains 14 residues. The CDR3: CASSLGVAGETQYF. DNA of the CDR3: TGTGCCAGCAGCTTGGGGGTAGCAGGAGAGACCCAGTACTTC.

CDR3 bases: TGCGCCAGCAGCTCCGAGGCCGGGACAGGTTATTCTCCTAACTATGGCTACACCTTC. Its translation is CASSSEAGTGYSPNYGYTF. V and J are TRBV5-1 and TRBJ1-2, with 8 bases aligning to TRBD1. Germline V CDR1 and CDR2: SGHRS, YFSETQ. The trim removed 3 bases at V and 0 bases at J, leaving 16 bases unmatched. This CDR3 comprises 19 residues.

The chain couples TRBV7-8 to TRBJ1-2; TRBD1 is a possible D gene (5 bases). CDR3 length: 17 residues. Germline CDR1 reads SGHVS; CDR2 reads FQNEAQ. Trimming removed 4 bases from V and 6 bases from J, with 24 bases in between. The CDR3 bases are TGTGCCAGCAGCTACCGGACGGCAGGGCAGGATAAAAATGGCTACACCTTC. It encodes CASSYRTAGQDKNGYTF.

The rearrangement links TRBV7-9 to TRBJ2-1; TRBD1 might be the D (5 bases). Between the trimmed V and J ends, which lost 8 bases and 7 bases, there was a span of 9 bases. The CDR3 totals 11 residues. The germline V gene encodes CDR1 SEHNR and CDR2 FQNEAQ (reference sequence). The CDR3 region has the DNA TGTGCCAGCTCCAGGGAAAATGAGCAGTTCTTC. It yields the protein CASSRENEQFF.

The rearrangement links TRBV5-4 to TRBJ2-3, with D possibly matching TRBD2 (5 bases). Germline values: CDR1 SGHNT, CDR2 YYREEE (reference sequence). V was trimmed by 6 bases and J by 5 bases, leaving 19 bases between them. This CDR3 comprises 15 residues. Here the CDR3 DNA reads TGTGCCAGCACCCTACGGGCGGACTCTCAAGATACGCAGTATTTT. Amino acids: CASTLRADSQDTQYF.

This chain joins TRBV5-6 and TRBJ1-1, with unresolved D. The V and J ends lost 2 bases and 1 base respectively, with 6 bases between them. The germline gives CDR1 SGHDT, CDR2 YYEEEE. This CDR3 is 13 amino acids long. The CDR3 nucleotides read TGTGCCAGCAGCTTTGTGCGGAACACTGAAGCTTTCTTT. It is translated as CASSFVRNTEAFF.

The CDR3 spells CSVHRVPTDTQYF. CDR3 coding DNA: TGCAGCGTCCACAGGGTTCCCACAGATACGCAGTATTTT. This chain connects TRBV29-1 to TRBJ2-3; D is perhaps TRBD1 (6 bases). This CDR3 has 13 residues. Germline values: CDR1 SQVTM, CDR2 ANQGSEA. V was pared by 6 bases and J by 2 bases, with 12 bases between.

V and J are TRBV28 and TRBJ1-1, with D unresolved. Germline-derived CDR1 and CDR2 are MDHEN and SYDVKM. The CDR3 totals 14 residues. Trimming removed 2 bases at V and 3 bases at J, with 10 bases between. DNA of the CDR3: TGTGCCAGCAGTTTAAGGCATACTCACACTGAAGCTTTCTTT. This gives the protein CASSLRHTHTEAFF.

The chain joins TRBV30 to TRBJ1-1, with D perhaps TRBD1 (5 bases). Looked up from germline, CDR1 is GTSNPN and CDR2 is SVGIG (reference sequence). This CDR3 has 12 residues. With 0 bases removed from V and 11 bases from J, the gap between germline ends came to 13 bases. CDR3 loop: CAWSVSGEVAFF. For the CDR3, the DNA is TGTGCCTGGAGTGTATCGGGGGAAGTGGCTTTCTTT.

This chain links TRBV3-1 (or the pseudogene TRBV3-2) with TRBJ1-3; TRBD1 is a possible D gene (6 bases). Germline lookup yields CDR1 LGHDT and CDR2 YNNKEL (reference sequence). This CDR3 is built from 14 residues. The V end lost 4 bases, the J end lost 2 bases, and 9 bases lay between the germline ends. This CDR3 is CASSLRTAGNTIYF. CDR3 in DNA: TGTGCCAGCAGCCTTAGGACAGCTGGAAACACCATATATTTT.

V is TRBV19 and J is TRBJ2-2; 8 nucleotides match TRBD1. Looked up from germline, CDR1 is LNHDA and CDR2 is SQIVND (reference sequence). This CDR3 comprises 14 residues. The ends lost 2 bases at V and 8 bases at J; junction bases unmatched: 4. The CDR3 bases are TGTGCCAGTAGTATACAGGGGGCCGGGGGGGAGCTGTTTTTT. This gives the protein CASSIQGAGGELFF. The variable domain in full, with the rest retrieved from reference TRBV19 and TRBJ2-2, is DGGITQSPKYLFRKEGQNVTLSCEQNLNHDAMYWYRQDPGQGLRLIYYSQIVNDFQKGDIAEGYSVSREKKESFPLTVTSAQKNPTAFYLCASSIQGAGGELFFGEGSRLTVL.

This sequence joins TRBV7-2 and TRBJ2-1; tentatively, D is TRBD1 (5 bases). The V end lost 1 base, the J end lost 6 bases, and 13 bases lay between the germline ends. The CDR3 length is 15 residues. Looked up from germline, CDR1 is SGHTA and CDR2 is FQGNSA. The CDR3 DNA reads as TGTGCCAGCAGCTTAGATGGGGCAGGGTTCAATGAGCAGTTCTTC. Translating gives CASSLDGAGFNEQFF.

V usage is TRBV7-9 and J usage is TRBJ2-5; possibly TRBD2 for D (6 bases). This CDR3 is 13 amino acids long. From germline, CDR1 is SEHNR and CDR2 FQNEAQ (reference sequence). Trimming stripped 7 bases from V and 4 bases from J, with 13 bases between. The CDR3 nucleotides are TGTGCCAGCACCCTGACCGGGGGAGAGACCCAGTACTTC. It is translated as CASTLTGGETQYF. The full variable domain, with the rest looked up from reference TRBV7-9 and TRBJ2-5, is DTGVSQNPRHKITKRGQNVTFRCDPISEHNRLYWYRQTLGQGPEFLTYFQNEAQLEKSRLLSDRFSAERPKGSFSTLEIQRTEQGDSAMYLCASTLTGGETQYFGPGTRLLVL.

J is TRBJ2-2 and V is TRBV10-1; D ambiguous. V was shortened by 5 bases and J by 1 base, with 5 bases between the two germline ends. The germline CDR1 and CDR2 sequences are WNHNN and SYGVQD (reference sequence). The CDR3 runs 13 residues. Here the CDR3 reads CASSWGNTGELFF. The CDR3 region has the DNA TGCGCCAGCAGTTGGGGGAACACCGGGGAGCTGTTTTTT.

The CDR3 coding sequence is TGTGCCAGCAGTGACGCCGGGCAGCCAGATACGCAGTATTTT. Encoded protein: CASSDAGQPDTQYF. The rearrangement links TRBV6-4 to TRBJ2-3; no clear D. The V end was cut by 2 bases, the J end by 4 bases, with 10 bases between. Germline V gives CDR1 MRHNA, CDR2 SNTAGT. The CDR3 length is 14 residues.

This clone has only a few counts. The rearrangement links TRBV9 to TRBJ2-1; D may be TRBD2 (6 bases). This CDR3 is built from 13 residues. The germline CDR1 and CDR2 sequences are SGDLS and YYNGEE. Trimming left V 0 bases short and J 7 bases short, with 8 bases between. Here the CDR3 reads CASSVDGGNEQFF. CDR3 nucleotide sequence: TGTGCCAGCAGCGTAGATGGGGGGAATGAGCAGTTCTTC.

The CDR3 sequence is CASSEDRASTYEQYF. The CDR3 region has the DNA TGTGCCAGCAGTGAGGACAGGGCCAGCACCTACGAGCAGTACTTC. The chain employs TRBV2 and TRBJ2-7; 8 nucleotides line up with TRBD1. V lost 3 bases, J lost 2 bases, and 6 bases stayed unmatched. From germline, CDR1 is SNHLY and CDR2 FYNNEI. The CDR3 extends over 15 amino acids. The complete variable domain, with remaining parts taken from reference TRBV2 and TRBJ2-7, reads EPEVTQTPSHQVTQMGQEVILRCVPISNHLYFYWYRQILGQKVEFLVSFYNNEISEKSEIFDDQFSVERPDGSNFTLKIRSTKLEDSAMYFCASSEDRASTYEQYFGPGTRLTVT.

This chain joins TRBV5-1 and TRBJ2-5; D gene ambiguous. The CDR3 has 15 amino acids. V shed 0 bases and J shed 1 base, with 10 bases lying between them. Germline V gene lookup returns CDR1 SGHRS and CDR2 YFSETQ. CDR3 in DNA: TGCGCCAGCAGCTTGGGGCCCTCAATCCAAGAGACCCAGTACTTC. Translating it yields CASSLGPSIQETQYF.